This entry concerns a single T cell receptor (beta chain). The data are from a study of blood T cell repertoires in COVID-19. Turning to the study itself: The United States, Italy and Spain were the sources of the acute and convalescent COVID-19 samples. Sources were T cells, B-cell-depleted T cells, or PBMCs; the material itself was cDNA or gDNA.

Profiled with immunoSEQ multiplex PCR; TCRdb holds only in-frame clones, not every one. The sample includes roughly 250,000 clones, about 80% of them seen just once. CDR1 is SGHRS and CDR2 is YFSETQ in the germline V gene. The CDR3 consists of 14 residues. The ends were cut back, 0 bases at V and 5 bases at J, with 11 bases in the middle. Sequencing was performed on peripheral blood. This clonotype was obtained from a person aged 65-85 years with COVID-19, enrolled during active disease. The chain joins TRBV5-1 to TRBJ2-5, with D possibly matching TRBD2 (6 bases). CDR3 sequence: CASSLAGVGETQYF. The CDR3 DNA follows: TGCGCCAGCAGCTTGGCGGGGGTTGGGGAGACCCAGTACTTC.